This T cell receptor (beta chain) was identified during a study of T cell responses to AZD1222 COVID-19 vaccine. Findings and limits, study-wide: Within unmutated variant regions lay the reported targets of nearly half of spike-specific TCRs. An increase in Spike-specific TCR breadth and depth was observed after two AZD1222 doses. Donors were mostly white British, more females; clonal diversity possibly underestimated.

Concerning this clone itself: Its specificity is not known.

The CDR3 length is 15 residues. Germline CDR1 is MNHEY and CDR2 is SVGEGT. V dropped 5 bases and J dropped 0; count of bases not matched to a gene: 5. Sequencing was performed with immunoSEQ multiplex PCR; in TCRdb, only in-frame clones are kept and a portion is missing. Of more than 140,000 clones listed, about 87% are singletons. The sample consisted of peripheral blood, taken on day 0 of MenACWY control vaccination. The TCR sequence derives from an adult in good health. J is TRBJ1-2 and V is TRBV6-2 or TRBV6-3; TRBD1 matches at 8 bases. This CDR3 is CASSQDRDSNYGYTF. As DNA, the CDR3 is TGTGCCAGCAGTCAGGACAGGGATTCTAACTATGGCTACACCTTC.